Below, one TCR beta chain is given with its context. Antigen specificity is unknown. This sample is part of a study of cytomegalovirus exposure and HLA in healthy donors. This CDR3 region has 13 residues. V was shortened by 4 bases and J by 3 bases, with 10 bases between the two germline ends. Germline CDR1 is SGDLS and CDR2 is YYNGEE. Study conclusions and caveats: As was reported, the classifier diagnosed cytomegalovirus status with high specificity and sensitivity.

The study ran its PCR with 60 Vbeta and 13 Jbeta primers. Produced via immunoSEQ multiplex PCR; TCRdb's table is partial and in-frame only. Among about 64,000 clones listed, around four fifths were seen once. The V and J genes are TRBV9 and TRBJ1-1, with D possibly being TRBD1 (6 bases). The sequence was obtained from a male donor in good health and CMV-seropositive. Sequencing was performed on PBMCs. This chain's CDR3 is CASSTGTYTEAFF. CDR3 sequence (DNA): TGTGCCAGCAGCACAGGGACATACACTGAAGCTTTCTTT.